This T cell receptor beta chain is from a study of breast tumors, draining lymph nodes, adjacent tissues. Findings of the study overall: The lymph node origin of tumor T cells was framed as consistent with a hypothesis, not demonstrated. Findings are consistent with lymph node origin and intratumoral expansion of most tumor T cells. Tumors had less TCR diversity than lymph nodes, more than nontumor tissue. Compared with basal-like, luminal-like tumors shared significantly more repertoire with nontumor tissue.

The lymph nodes were axillary draining lymph nodes from breast cancer patients. TCRdb recomputed calls from the multiplex PCR reads with MiXCR, one row per CDR3 protein. The repertoire holds under 110,000 distinct CDR3 sequences, with around 30% as singletons. Ten or more counts support this clonotype. Its antigen is as yet unknown. Between the trimmed V and J ends, which lost 8 bases and 8 bases, there was a span of 18 bases. This CDR3 is built from 13 residues. The chain uses TRBV12-3 or TRBV12-4 and TRBJ1-2; no definite D call. The clonotype originates from a female donor with breast cancer. Some clones in this sample may be carry-over from other donors' samples. Sequencing was done on a sample of axillary lymph node tissue. The CDR3 here is CASSSQPLSGYTF. In nucleotides, the CDR3 is TGTGCCAGCTCGAGCCAACCCCTCTCGGGCTACACCTTC.